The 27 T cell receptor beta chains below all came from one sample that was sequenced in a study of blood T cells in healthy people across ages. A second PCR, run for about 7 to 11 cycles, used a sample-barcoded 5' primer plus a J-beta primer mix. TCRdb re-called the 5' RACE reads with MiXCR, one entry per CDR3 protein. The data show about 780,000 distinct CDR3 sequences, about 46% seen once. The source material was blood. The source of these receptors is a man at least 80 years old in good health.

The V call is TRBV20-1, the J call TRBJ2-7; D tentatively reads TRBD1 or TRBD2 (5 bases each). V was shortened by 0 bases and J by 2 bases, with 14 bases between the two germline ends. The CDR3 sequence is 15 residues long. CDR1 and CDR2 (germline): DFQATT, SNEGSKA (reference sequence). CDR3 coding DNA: TGCAGTGCTAGAGATTTGGGACGGACCCCCTACGAGCAGTACTTC. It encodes CSARDLGRTPYEQYF.

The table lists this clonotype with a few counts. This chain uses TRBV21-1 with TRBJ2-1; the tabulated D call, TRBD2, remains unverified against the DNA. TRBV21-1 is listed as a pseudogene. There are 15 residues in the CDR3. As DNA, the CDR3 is TGTGCCAGCAGCAAATATCACCCGCGGGACAATGAGCAGTTCTTC. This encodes CASSKYHPRDNEQFF.

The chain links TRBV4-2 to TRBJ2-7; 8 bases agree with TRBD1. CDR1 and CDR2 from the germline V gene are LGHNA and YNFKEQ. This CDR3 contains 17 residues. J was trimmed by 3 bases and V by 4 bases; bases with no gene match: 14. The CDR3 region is CASSLSGQLQGVYEQYF. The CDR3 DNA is TGTGCCAGCAGCCTAAGTGGGCAGTTACAGGGGGTCTACGAGCAGTACTTC.

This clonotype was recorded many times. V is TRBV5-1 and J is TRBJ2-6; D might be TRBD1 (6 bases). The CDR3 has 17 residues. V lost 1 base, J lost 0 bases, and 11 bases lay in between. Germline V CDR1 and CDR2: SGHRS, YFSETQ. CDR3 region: CASSLTGQASGANVLTF. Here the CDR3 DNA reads TGCGCCAGCAGCTTGACAGGGCAAGCCTCTGGGGCCAACGTCCTGACTTTC.

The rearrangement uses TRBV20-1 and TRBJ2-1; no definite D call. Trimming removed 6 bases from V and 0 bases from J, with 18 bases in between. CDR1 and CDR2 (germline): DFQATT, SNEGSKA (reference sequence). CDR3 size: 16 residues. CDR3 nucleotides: TGCAGTGCCCTCGACTGGGCCGCAGACTCCTACAATGAGCAGTTCTTC. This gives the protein CSALDWAADSYNEQFF.

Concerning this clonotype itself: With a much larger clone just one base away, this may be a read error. CDR3 sequence (DNA): TGCGCCAGCAGCTGGGACGGATCGAACATTCAGTACTTC. This sequence encodes CASSWDGSNIQYF. This sequence joins TRBV5-1 and TRBJ2-4; D tentatively fits TRBD1 or TRBD2 (5 bases each). The CDR3 loop spans 13 amino acids. V gave up 3 bases and J gave up 7 bases, with 11 bases separating them. The germline V gene encodes CDR1 SGHRS and CDR2 YFSETQ.

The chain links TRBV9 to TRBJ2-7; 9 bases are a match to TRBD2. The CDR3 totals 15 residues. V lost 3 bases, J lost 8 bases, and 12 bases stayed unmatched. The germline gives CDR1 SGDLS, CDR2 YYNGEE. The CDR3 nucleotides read TGTGCCAGCAGCGACGGTTCGGGACTAGCTAGGCAGCAGTACTTC. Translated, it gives CASSDGSGLARQQYF.

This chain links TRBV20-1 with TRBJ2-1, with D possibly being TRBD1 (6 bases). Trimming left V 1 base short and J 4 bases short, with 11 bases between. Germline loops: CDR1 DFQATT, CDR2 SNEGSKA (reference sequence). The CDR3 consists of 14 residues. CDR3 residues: CSARVPRGYNEQFF. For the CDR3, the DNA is TGCAGTGCTAGAGTTCCCAGGGGTTACAATGAGCAGTTCTTC.

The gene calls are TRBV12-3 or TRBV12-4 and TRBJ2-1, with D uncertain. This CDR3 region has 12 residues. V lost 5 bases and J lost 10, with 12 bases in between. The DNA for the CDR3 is TGTGCCAGCAGTCCAGCGAGGAAGGAGCAGTTCTTC. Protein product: CASSPARKEQFF.

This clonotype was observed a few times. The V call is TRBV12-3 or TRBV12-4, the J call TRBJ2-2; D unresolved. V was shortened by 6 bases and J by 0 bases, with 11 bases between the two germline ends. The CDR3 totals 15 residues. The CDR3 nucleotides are TGTGCCAGCAGCCCCAATTCAGCGAACACCGGGGAGCTGTTTTTT. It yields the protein CASSPNSANTGELFF.

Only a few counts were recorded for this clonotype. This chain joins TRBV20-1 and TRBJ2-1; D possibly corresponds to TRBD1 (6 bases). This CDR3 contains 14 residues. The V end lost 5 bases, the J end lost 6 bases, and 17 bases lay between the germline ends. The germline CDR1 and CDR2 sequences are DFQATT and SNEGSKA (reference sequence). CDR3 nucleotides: TGCAGTGCTCAGGGGCGAGCGGAGATCAATGAGCAGTTCTTC. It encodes CSAQGRAEINEQFF.

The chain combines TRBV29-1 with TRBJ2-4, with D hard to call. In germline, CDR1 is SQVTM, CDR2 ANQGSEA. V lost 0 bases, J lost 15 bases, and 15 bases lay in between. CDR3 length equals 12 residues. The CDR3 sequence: CSVEDLHGKRYF. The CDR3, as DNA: TGCAGCGTTGAAGATCTTCATGGGAAAAGGTACTTC.

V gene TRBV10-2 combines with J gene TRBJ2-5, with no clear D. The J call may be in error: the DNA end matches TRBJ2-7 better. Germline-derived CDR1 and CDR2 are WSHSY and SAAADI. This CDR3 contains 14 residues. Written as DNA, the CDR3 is TGCGCCAGCAGTGAGTTGGTCGGACCGTACGAGCAGTACTTC. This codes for CASSELVGPYEQYF.

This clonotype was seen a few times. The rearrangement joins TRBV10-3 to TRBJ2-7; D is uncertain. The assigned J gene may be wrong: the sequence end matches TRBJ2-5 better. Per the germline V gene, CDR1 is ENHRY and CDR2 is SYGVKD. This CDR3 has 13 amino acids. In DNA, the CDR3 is TGTGCCATCAGTGAAAGGCAAGGGGAGACCCAGTACTTC. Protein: CAISERQGETQYF.

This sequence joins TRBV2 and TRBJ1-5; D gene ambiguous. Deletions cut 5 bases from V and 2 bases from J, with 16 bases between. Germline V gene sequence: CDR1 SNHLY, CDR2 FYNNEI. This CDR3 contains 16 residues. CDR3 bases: TGTGCCAGCAGTCCTCGTACGGGGATCGGCAATCAGCCCCAGCATTTT. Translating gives CASSPRTGIGNQPQHF.

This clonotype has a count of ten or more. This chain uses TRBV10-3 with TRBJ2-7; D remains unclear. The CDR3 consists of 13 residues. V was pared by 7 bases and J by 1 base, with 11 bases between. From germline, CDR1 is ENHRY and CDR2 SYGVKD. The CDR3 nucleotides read TGTGCCATCACCCCGGACGGATCCTACGAGCAGTACTTC. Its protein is CAITPDGSYEQYF.

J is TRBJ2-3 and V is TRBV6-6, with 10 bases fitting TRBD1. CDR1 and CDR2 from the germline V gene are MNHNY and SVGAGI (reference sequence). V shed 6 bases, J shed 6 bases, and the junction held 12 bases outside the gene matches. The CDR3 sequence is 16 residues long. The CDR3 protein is CASRSTRDRGTDTQYF. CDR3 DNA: TGTGCCAGCAGATCCACCCGGGACAGGGGAACCGATACGCAGTATTTT.

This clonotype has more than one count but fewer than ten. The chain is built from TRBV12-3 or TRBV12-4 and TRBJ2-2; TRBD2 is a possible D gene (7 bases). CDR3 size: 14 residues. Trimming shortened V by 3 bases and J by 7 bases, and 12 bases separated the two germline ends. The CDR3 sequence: CASSFGGAGGELFF. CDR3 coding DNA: TGTGCCAGCAGTTTTGGGGGGGCAGGCGGGGAGCTGTTTTTT.

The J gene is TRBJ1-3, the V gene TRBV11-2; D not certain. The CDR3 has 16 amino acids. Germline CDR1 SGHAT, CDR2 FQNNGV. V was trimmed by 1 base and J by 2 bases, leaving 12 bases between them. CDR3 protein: CASSLGGLSPGNTIYF. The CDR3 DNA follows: TGTGCCAGCAGCTTAGGAGGACTGTCCCCTGGAAACACCATATATTTT.

The CDR3 region is CASSGTGDTGSNQPQHF. Written as DNA, the CDR3 is TGTGCCAGCAGCGGGACAGGGGATACAGGGAGCAATCAGCCCCAGCATTTT. The J gene is TRBJ1-5, the V gene TRBV28; the match to TRBD1 covers 10 bases. CDR3 size: 17 residues. V shed 6 bases and J 1 base; nucleotides not matched to a gene: 9. Germline V gene sequence: CDR1 MDHEN, CDR2 SYDVKM. Combining the CDR3 with reference TRBV28 and TRBJ1-5 gives the whole variable domain DVKVTQSSRYLVKRTGEKVFLECVQDMDHENMFWYRQDPGLGLRLIYFSYDVKMKEKGDIPEGYSVSREKKERFSLILESASTNQTSMYLCASSGTGDTGSNQPQHFGDGTRLSIL.

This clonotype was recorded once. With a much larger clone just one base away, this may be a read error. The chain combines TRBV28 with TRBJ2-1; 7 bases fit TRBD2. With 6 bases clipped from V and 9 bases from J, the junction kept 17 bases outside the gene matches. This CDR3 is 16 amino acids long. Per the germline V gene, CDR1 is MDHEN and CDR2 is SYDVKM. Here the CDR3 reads CASSASQYGRLGEQFF. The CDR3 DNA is TGTGCCAGCAGCGCTTCTCAGTACGGGAGGCTCGGTGAGCAGTTCTTC.

The CDR3 DNA sequence: TGCGCCAGCAGCTTTGGGCGGGGACAAGAGACCCAGTACTTC. Translation gives CASSFGRGQETQYF. The chain carries TRBV5-1 and TRBJ2-7; TRBD2 might be the D (6 bases). The tail of the sequence fits TRBJ2-5 better, so the J call may be wrong. CDR3 size: 14 residues. From germline, CDR1 is SGHRS and CDR2 YFSETQ.

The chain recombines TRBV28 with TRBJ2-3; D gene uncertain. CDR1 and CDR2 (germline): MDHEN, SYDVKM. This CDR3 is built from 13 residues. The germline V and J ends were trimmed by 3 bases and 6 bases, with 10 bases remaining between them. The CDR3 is CASSFGRSDTQYF. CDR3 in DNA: TGTGCCAGCAGTTTTGGGCGGTCCGATACGCAGTATTTT.

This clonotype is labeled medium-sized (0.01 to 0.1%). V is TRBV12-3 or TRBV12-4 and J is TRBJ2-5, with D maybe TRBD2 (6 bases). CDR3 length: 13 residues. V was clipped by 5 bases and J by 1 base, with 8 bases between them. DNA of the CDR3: TGTGCCAGCAGTGTGGGACTCCAAGAGACCCAGTACTTC. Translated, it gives CASSVGLQETQYF.

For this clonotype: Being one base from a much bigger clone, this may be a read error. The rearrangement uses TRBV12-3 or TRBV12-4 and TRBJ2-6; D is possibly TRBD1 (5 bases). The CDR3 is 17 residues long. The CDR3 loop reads CASTLGAGGSGANALTF. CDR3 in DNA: TGTGCCAGCACATTGGGTGCAGGCGGCTCTGGGGCCAACGCCCTGACTTTC.

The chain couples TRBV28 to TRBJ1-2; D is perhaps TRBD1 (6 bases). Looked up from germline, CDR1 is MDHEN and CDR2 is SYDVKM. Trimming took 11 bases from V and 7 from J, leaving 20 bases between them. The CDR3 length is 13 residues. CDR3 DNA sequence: TGTGCCGCCGGGGCCCTCACAGGGACTGGCTACACCTTC. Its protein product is CAAGALTGTGYTF.

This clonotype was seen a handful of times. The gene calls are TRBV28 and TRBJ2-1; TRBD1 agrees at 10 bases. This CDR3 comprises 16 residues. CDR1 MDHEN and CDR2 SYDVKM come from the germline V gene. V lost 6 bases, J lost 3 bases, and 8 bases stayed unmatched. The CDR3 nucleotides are TGTGCCAGCAGCACATTCGGGACAGGGGACTACAATGAGCAGTTCTTC. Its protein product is CASSTFGTGDYNEQFF.